The following is a T cell receptor (beta chain) sequence with its context. Its antigen remains unknown. Primers: 60 Vbeta forward and 13 Jbeta reverse. Some clones are missing from TCRdb's copy, which holds only in-frame ones; the method was immunoSEQ multiplex PCR. Of 90,000 or so clones listed, roughly 69% are singletons. CDR1 KGHSH and CDR2 LQKENI come from the germline V gene. The junction had 5 bases not matched to a gene; V was cut back by 6 bases and J by 0 bases. The CDR3 loop spans 15 amino acids. The data belong to a study of cytomegalovirus exposure and HLA in healthy donors. Turning to the study itself: From HLA-typed donors, an early data release held tens of millions of unique TCRs. Assignment to the Caucasian-associated ancestry cluster applied to approximately 80% of the roughly 420 genotyped donors.

Points from the study as a whole: Presence/absence analyses treated sequencing depth as roughly uniform across donors. Analysis was carried out at a later point, and it linked a missense DCLRE1C variant to TCR beta V- and J-gene trimming.

Sequencing input: PBMCs. This sequence originates from a middle-aged man in good health and CMV-seronegative. The J gene is TRBJ1-3, the V gene TRBV18, with TRBD1 matching over 7 bases. The CDR3 reads CASSPTGPSGNTIYF. The CDR3 coding sequence is TGTGCCAGCTCGCCGACAGGGCCCTCTGGAAACACCATATATTTT.